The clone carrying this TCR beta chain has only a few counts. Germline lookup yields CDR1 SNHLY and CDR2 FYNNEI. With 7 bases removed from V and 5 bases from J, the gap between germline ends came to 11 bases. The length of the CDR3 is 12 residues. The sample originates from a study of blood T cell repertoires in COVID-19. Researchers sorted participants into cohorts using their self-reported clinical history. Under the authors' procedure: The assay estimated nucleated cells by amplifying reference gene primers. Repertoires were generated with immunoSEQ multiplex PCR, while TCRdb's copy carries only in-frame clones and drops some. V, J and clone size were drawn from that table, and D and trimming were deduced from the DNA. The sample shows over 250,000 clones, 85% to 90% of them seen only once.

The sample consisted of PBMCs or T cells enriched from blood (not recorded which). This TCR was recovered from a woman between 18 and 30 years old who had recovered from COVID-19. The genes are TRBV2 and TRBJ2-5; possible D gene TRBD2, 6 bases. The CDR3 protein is CASTTSGETQYF. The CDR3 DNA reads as TGTGCCAGCACGACTAGTGGGGAGACCCAGTACTTC.